The clone carrying this T cell receptor beta chain was seen a few times. Its specificity is not known. After extraction with the RNeasy kit, roughly 0.5 to 1 ug of the RNA was reverse transcribed using random hexamers. TCRdb redid the calling of the immunoSEQ multiplex PCR reads with MiXCR, one entry per CDR3 protein. The sample has about 160,000 distinct CDR3 sequences; 92% are singletons. The data originate from a study of CD8 T cells in Susac syndrome. V lost 2 bases, J lost 4 bases, and 3 bases lay in between. Germline CDR1 reads MNHNY; CDR2 reads SVGAGI (reference sequence). The CDR3 is 11 amino acids. Notes on the study in general: That the number of individuals in its TCR sequencing and HLA analysis was relatively small was acknowledged by the study.

TEMRA cells were FACS-enriched, while CD8+ and CD4+ T cells were negatively isolated. This chain joins TRBV6-6 and TRBJ2-7; D is unresolved. Sequences were obtained from CD4+ T cells from PBMCs. This TCR was sampled from a human donor in good health. CDR3 nucleotides: TGTGCCAGCAGTTACAGGTACGAGCAGTACTTC. Translation: CASSYRYEQYF.